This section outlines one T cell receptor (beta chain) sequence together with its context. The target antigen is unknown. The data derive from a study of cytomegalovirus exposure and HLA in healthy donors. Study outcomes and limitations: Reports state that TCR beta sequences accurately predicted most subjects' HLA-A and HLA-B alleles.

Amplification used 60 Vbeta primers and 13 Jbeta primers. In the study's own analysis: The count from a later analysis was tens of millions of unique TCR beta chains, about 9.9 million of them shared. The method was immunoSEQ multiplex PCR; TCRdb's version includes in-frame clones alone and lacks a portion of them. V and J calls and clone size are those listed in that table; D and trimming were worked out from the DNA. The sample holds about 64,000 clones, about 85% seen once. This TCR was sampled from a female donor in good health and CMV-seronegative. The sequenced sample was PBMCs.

CDR3 sequence (DNA): TGCAGCGTTGGGGGGGCCCAGGGGGAGAGCTATGGCTACACCTTC. Translating gives CSVGGAQGESYGYTF. This sequence joins TRBV29-1 and TRBJ1-2, with 7 positions matching TRBD1. The length of the CDR3 is 15 residues. Germline lookup yields CDR1 SQVTM and CDR2 ANQGSEA. After removal of 4 bases from V and 4 bases from J, the junction contained 12 bases not matched to a gene.